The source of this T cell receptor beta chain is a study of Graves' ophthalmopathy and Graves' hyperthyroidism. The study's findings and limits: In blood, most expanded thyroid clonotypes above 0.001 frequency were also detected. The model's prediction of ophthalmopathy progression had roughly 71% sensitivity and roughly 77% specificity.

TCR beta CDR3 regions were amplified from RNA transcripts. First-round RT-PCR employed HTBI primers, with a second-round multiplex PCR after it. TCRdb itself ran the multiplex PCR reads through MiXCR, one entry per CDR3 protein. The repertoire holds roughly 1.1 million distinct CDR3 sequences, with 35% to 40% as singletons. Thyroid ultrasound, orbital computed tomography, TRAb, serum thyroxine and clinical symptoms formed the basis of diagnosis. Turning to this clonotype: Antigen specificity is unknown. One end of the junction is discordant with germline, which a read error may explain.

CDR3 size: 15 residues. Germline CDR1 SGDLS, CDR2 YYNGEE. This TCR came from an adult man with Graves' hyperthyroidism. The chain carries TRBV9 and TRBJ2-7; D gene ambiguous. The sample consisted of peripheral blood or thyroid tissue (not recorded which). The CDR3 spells CAGSVGPASSYEQYF. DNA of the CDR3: TGTGCCGGCAGCGTAGGCCCAGCGTCCTCCTACGAGCAGTACTTC.